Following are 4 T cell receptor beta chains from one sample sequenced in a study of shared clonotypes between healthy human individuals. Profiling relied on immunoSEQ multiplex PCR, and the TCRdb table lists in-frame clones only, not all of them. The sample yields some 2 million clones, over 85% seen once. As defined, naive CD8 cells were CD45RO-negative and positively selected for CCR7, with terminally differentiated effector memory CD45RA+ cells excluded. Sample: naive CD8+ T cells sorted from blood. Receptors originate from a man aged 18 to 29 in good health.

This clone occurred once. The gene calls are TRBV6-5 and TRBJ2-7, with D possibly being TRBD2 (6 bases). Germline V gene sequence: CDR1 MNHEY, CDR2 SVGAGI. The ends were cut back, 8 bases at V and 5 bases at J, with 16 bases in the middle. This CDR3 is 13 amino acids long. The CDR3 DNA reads TGTGCCAGCGGGCGGGACGGTCTTGACGAGCAGTACTTC. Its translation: CASGRDGLDEQYF.

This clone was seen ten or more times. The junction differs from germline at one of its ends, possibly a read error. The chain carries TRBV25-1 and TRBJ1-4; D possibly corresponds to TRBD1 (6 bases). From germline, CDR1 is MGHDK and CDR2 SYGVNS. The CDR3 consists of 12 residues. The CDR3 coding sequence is TGTGCCAGCAGTGAATTGACAGGCCTCCCGGTTTTT. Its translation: CASSELTGLPVF. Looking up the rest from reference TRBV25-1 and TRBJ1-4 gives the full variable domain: EADIYQTPRYLVIGTGKKITLECSQTMGHDKMYWYQQDPGMELHLIHYSYGVNSTEKGDLSSESTVSRIRTEHFPLTLESARPSHTSQYLCASSELTGLPVFGSGTQLSVL.

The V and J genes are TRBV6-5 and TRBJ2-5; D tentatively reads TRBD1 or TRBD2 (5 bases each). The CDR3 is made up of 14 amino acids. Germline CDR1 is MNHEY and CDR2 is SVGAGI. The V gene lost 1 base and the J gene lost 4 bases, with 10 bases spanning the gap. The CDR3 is CASSYWDVRETQYF. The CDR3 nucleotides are TGTGCCAGCAGTTACTGGGACGTTCGAGAGACCCAGTACTTC.

The CDR3 loop is CASTFQPGGDSPLHF. As DNA, the CDR3 is TGTGCCAGCACATTCCAACCGGGGGGCGACTCACCCCTCCACTTT. This rearrangement joins TRBV6-6 to TRBJ1-6; possibly TRBD1 for D (6 bases). V gave up 7 bases and J gave up 10 bases, with 20 bases separating them. This CDR3 comprises 15 residues. Germline CDR1 is MNHNY and CDR2 is SVGAGI (reference sequence).